The sequence of this T cell receptor (beta chain) was determined in a study of T cells in Graves' hyperthyroidism and ophthalmopathy. Study-wide results and caveats: Among thyroid clonotypes expanded above 0.001, most also appeared in blood.

V lost 1 base to trimming and J lost 2 bases, with 15 bases between them. This CDR3 has 15 amino acids. Germline assignment: CDR1 DFQATT and CDR2 SNEGSKA (reference sequence). On this clonotype: Its specificity is unknown.

TCR beta CDR3 regions were amplified from RNA transcripts. When the TCR CDR3 underwent first-round RT-PCR, the HTBI primer set was used. TCRdb analysed the multiplex PCR reads with MiXCR anew, one entry per CDR3 protein. The sample holds 450,000 to 600,000 distinct CDR3 sequences, roughly 15% seen once. The specimen sequenced was blood. The genes are TRBV20-1 and TRBJ2-7; D gene uncertain. This clonotype was obtained from a woman aged 40 to 50 with Graves' hyperthyroidism. CDR3 sequence (DNA): TGCAGTGCTAGAGGTGGGTCGTCCCTACCCTACGAGCAGTACTTC. It specifies CSARGGSSLPYEQYF.